One sample yielded the 9 T cell receptor beta chains listed below, sequenced in a study of T-cell reconstitution after alpha-beta-depleted transplantation in children. Unique molecular identifiers were used to barcode this TCRbeta library. Using its own MiXCR run on the PCR reads, TCRdb lists one record per CDR3 protein. The profile shows 140,000 or so distinct CDR3 sequences, roughly 8.8% of them singletons. The source material was PBMCs, mostly from graft donor cells, sampled 180 days after TCRalphabeta/CD19-depleted stem cell transplant. Receptors originate from a female patient between 2 and 15 years old who had a stem cell transplant for congenital amegakaryocytic thrombocytopenia, so the T cells may come from the graft donor.

This clonotype was recorded at least ten times. V and J are TRBV27 and TRBJ2-1; maybe TRBD2 (6 bases). The CDR3 extends over 15 amino acids. V was shortened by 3 bases and J by 5 bases, with 14 bases between the two germline ends. Germline CDR1 reads MNHEY; CDR2 reads SMNVEV (reference sequence). The CDR3 sequence: CASSFVGGSNNEQFF. In nucleotides, the CDR3 is TGTGCCAGCAGTTTTGTTGGGGGGTCAAACAATGAGCAGTTCTTC.

In this sample, this clonotype turned up many times. The chain uses TRBV6-2 or TRBV6-3 and TRBJ2-7, with TRBD2 identical over 7 bases. Germline CDR1 is MNHEY and CDR2 is SVGEGT. The CDR3 runs to 15 residues. J gave up 5 bases and V 7 bases, and 14 bases lay outside the gene matches. The DNA of the CDR3 is TGTGCCAGCAACCCGAGGACTAGACCTCTCCACGAGCAGTACTTC. It yields the protein CASNPRTRPLHEQYF.

This clonotype occurred a few times. This sequence may be a read error, since a much larger clone differs from it by one base. This rearrangement joins TRBV5-1 to TRBJ2-7; weak D call: TRBD2 (6 bases). CDR1 SGHRS and CDR2 YFSETQ come from the germline V gene. This CDR3 spans 14 amino acids. Trimming shortened V by 4 bases and J by 0 bases, and 11 bases separated the two germline ends. CDR3: CASSRDGGSYEQYF. The CDR3, as DNA: TGCGCCAGCAGCCGGGACGGGGGCTCCTACGAGCAGTACTTC.

This clonotype was detected ten times or more. The chain is built from TRBV28 and TRBJ2-7; TRBD2 aligns across 10 bases. V trimming: 3 bases; J trimming: 0 bases; junction bases outside the gene matches: 17. The CDR3 is made up of 20 amino acids. CDR1 and CDR2 from the germline V gene are MDHEN and SYDVKM. The CDR3 reads CASSFPLRLAGGSRSYEQYF. The CDR3 region has the DNA TGTGCCAGCAGTTTCCCTTTGAGGTTAGCGGGAGGTTCGCGCTCCTACGAGCAGTACTTC.

In this sample, this clonotype turned up many times. The V call is TRBV20-1, the J call TRBJ2-2, with TRBD2 matching over 7 bases. J lost 0 bases, V lost 2 bases, and 3 bases had no gene match. Looked up from germline, CDR1 is DFQATT and CDR2 is SNEGSKA (reference sequence). This CDR3 is 15 amino acids long. CDR3 sequence (DNA): TGCAGTGCTAGAAGGAGCGGGACGAACACCGGGGAGCTGTTTTTT. Translating gives CSARRSGTNTGELFF.

There are a few counts of this clonotype. The chain has TRBV12-3 or TRBV12-4 and TRBJ1-2; TRBD1 aligns across 7 bases. V gave up 2 bases and J gave up 8 bases; unmatched junction bases: 11. There are 15 residues in the CDR3. The CDR3 spells CASSLNRGAISGYTF. CDR3 DNA: TGTGCCAGCAGTTTAAACAGGGGCGCGATTTCCGGCTACACCTTC.

The gene calls are TRBV29-1 and TRBJ2-5; 12 positions match TRBD2. J gave up 7 bases and V 6 bases, and 12 bases lay outside the gene matches. The CDR3 is made up of 15 amino acids. Germline V gene sequence: CDR1 SQVTM, CDR2 ANQGSEA. CDR3 bases: TGCAGCGTCGGGACTAGCGGGCCCTTGGGAAGGACCCAGTACTTC. Residues: CSVGTSGPLGRTQYF.

This clonotype has more than one count but fewer than ten. The V call is TRBV9, the J call TRBJ2-1, with 7 bases matching TRBD2. This CDR3 has 15 residues. Trimming removed 0 bases from V and 7 bases from J; junction bases left unmatched: 7. Germline assignment: CDR1 SGDLS and CDR2 YYNGEE. The CDR3 region has the DNA TGTGCCAGCAGCGTAGAAGGGTGGGGAGGGAATGAGCAGTTCTTC. Translation: CASSVEGWGGNEQFF. The full variable domain, its missing parts supplied by reference TRBV9 and TRBJ2-1, is DSGVTQTPKHLITATGQRVTLRCSPRSGDLSVYWYQQSLDQGLQFLIQYYNGEERAKGNILERFSAQQFPDLHSELNLSSLELGDSALYFCASSVEGWGGNEQFFGPGTRLTVL.

There are a few counts of this clonotype. J is TRBJ2-3 and V is TRBV3-1, with 10 nucleotides matching TRBD2. V lost 4 bases, J lost 2 bases, and 3 bases stayed unmatched. The CDR3 spans 15 residues. Germline CDR1 is LGHDT and CDR2 is YNNKEL (reference sequence). The CDR3 region is CASSPTSGDTDTQYF. CDR3 DNA sequence: TGTGCCAGCAGCCCCACTAGCGGGGACACAGATACGCAGTATTTT.